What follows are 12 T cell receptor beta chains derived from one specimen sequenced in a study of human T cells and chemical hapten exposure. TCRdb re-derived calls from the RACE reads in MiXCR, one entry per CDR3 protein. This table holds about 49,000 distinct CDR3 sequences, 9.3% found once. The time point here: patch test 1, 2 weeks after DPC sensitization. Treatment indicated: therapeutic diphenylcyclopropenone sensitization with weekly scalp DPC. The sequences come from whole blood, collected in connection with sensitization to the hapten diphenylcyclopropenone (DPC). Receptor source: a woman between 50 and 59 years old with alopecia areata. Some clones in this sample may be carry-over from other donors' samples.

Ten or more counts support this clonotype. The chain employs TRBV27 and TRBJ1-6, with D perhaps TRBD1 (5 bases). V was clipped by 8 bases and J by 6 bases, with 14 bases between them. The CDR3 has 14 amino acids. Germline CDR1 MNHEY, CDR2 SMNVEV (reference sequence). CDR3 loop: CASRRDRANSPLHF. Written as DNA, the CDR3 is TGTGCCAGCCGAAGGGACCGCGCTAATTCACCCCTCCACTTT.

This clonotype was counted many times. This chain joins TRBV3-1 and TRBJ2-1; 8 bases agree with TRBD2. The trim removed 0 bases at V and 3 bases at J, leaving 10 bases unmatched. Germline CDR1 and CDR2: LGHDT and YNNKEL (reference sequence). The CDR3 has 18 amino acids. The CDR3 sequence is CASSQDRGGGLIYNEQFF. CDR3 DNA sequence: TGTGCCAGCAGCCAAGATCGGGGGGGAGGGCTGATCTACAATGAGCAGTTCTTC.

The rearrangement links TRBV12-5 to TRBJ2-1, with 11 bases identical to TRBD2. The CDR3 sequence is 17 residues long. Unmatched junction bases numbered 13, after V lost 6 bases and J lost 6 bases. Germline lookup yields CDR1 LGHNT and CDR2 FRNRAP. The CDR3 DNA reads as TGTGCTAGTGGCAACAAAGTAGCGGGAGGGCCCCGCAATGAGCAGTTCTTC. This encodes CASGNKVAGGPRNEQFF.

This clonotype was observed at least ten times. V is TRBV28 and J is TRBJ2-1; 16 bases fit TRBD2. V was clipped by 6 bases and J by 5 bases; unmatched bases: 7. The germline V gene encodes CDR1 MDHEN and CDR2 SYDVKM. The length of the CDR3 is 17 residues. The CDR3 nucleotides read TGTGCCAGCAGGCGTACCGGGACTAGCGGGAGGGACAATGAGCAGTTCTTC. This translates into CASRRTGTSGRDNEQFF.

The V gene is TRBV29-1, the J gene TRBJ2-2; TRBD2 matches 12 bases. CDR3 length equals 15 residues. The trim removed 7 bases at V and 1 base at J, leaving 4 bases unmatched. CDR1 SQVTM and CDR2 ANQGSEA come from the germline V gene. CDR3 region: CSAGLAGQNTGELFF. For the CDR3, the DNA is TGCAGCGCTGGACTAGCGGGACAGAACACCGGGGAGCTGTTTTTT.

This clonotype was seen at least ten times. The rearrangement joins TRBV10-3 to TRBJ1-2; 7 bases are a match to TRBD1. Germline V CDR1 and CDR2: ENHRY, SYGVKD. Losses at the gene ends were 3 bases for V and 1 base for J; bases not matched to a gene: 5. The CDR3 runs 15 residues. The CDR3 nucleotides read TGTGCCATCAGTGACAAAGGGGGCAGTAACTATGGCTACACCTTC. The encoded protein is CAISDKGGSNYGYTF.

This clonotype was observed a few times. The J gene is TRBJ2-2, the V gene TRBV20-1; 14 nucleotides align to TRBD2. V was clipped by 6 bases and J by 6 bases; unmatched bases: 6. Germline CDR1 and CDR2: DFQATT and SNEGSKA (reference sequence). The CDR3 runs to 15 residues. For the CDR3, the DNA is TGCAGTGCCCTGGGACTAGCGGGAGTAGCCGGGGAGCTGTTTTTT. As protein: CSALGLAGVAGELFF.

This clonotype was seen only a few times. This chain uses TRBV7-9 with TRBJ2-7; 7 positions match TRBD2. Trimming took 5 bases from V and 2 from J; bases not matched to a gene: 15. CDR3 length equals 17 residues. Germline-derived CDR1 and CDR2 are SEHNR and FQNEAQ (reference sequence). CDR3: CASSPTVGGRAAYEQYF. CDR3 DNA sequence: TGTGCCAGCAGCCCCACGGTTGGCGGGAGAGCGGCCTACGAGCAGTACTTC.

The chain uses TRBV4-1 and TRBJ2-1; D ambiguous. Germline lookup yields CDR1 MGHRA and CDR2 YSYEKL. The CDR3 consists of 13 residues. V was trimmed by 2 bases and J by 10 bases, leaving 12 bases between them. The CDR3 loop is CASSQLFIGEQFF. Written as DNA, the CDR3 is TGCGCCAGCAGCCAACTATTCATCGGGGAGCAGTTCTTC.

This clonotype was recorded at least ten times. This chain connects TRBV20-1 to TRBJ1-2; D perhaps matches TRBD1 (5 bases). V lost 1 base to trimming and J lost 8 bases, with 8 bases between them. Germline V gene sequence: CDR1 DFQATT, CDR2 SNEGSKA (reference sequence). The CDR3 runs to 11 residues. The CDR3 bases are TGCAGTGCTAGAGTCAGGGTAGGCTACACCTTC. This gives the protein CSARVRVGYTF.

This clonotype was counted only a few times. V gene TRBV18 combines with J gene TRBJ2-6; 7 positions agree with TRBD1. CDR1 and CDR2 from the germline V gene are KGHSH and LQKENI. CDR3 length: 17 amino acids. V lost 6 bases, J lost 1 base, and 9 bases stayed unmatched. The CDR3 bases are TGTGCCAGCTCTTTCGACAGGGCGGATTCTGGGGCCAACGTCCTGACTTTC. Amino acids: CASSFDRADSGANVLTF. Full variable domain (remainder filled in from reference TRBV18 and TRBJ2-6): NAGVMQNPRHLVRRRGQEARLRCSPMKGHSHVYWYRQLPEEGLKFMVYLQKENIIDESGMPKERFSAEFPKEGPSILRIQQVVRGDSAAYFCASSFDRADSGANVLTFGAGSRLTVL.

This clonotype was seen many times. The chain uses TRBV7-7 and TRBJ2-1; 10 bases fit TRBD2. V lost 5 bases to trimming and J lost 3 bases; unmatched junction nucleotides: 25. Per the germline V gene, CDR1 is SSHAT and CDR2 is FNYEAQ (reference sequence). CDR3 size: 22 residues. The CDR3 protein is CASSRRLNPGSSGRDLYNEQFF. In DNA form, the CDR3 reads TGTGCCAGCAGCAGGCGCCTTAATCCGGGTTCGAGCGGGAGGGATCTCTACAATGAGCAGTTCTTC.